Below, 8 T cell receptor beta chains from the same sample are listed, as sequenced in a study of blood T cell repertoires in COVID-19. Sequencing used immunoSEQ multiplex PCR; TCRdb keeps in-frame clones, though not all of them. Found here are some 260,000 clones, approximately 84% of them singletons; the top ten hold about 1.7%. The specimen was PBMCs or T cells enriched from blood (not recorded which). The receptors were sampled from a man between 35 and 55 years old who had recovered from COVID-19.

This clone was found once. V usage is TRBV21-1 and J usage is TRBJ2-1; no DNA check was done on the table's D call, TRBD2. TRBV21-1 is annotated as a pseudogene. This CDR3 is built from 16 residues. In DNA, the CDR3 is TGTGCCAGCAGCACAGAGCGGGCCGTGAGGGACAATGAGCAGTTCTTC. Amino acids: CASSTERAVRDNEQFF.

The rearrangement uses TRBV15 and TRBJ2-3; a weak D match, TRBD2 (6 bases). Germline V CDR1 and CDR2: LNHNV, YYDKDF (reference sequence). Trimming removed 0 bases at V and 0 bases at J, with 13 bases between. The CDR3 has 17 amino acids. The CDR3 bases are TGTGCCACCAGCAGAGATGGGCGGGATTCTAGCACAGATACGCAGTATTTT. As protein: CATSRDGRDSSTDTQYF.

The V gene is TRBV5-5, the J gene TRBJ2-4, with 13 nucleotides matching TRBD2. V gave up 0 bases and J gave up 5 bases; unmatched junction bases: 2. There are 16 residues in the CDR3. Germline values: CDR1 SGHKS, CDR2 YYEKEE (reference sequence). CDR3 nucleotide sequence: TGTGCCAGCAGCTTGGGACTAGCGGGGGGCGAAAACATTCAGTACTTC. Its protein product is CASSLGLAGGENIQYF.

The chain uses TRBV5-4 and TRBJ1-2; 10 bases match TRBD1. This CDR3 spans 15 amino acids. V gave up 4 bases and J gave up 2 bases; unmatched junction bases: 5. From germline, CDR1 is SGHNT and CDR2 YYREEE (reference sequence). The CDR3 is CASSPDRGPNYGYTF. The DNA for the CDR3 is TGTGCCAGCAGCCCTGACAGGGGGCCAAACTATGGCTACACCTTC.

The chain recombines TRBV19 with TRBJ1-4, with 11 bases identical to TRBD1. Germline V gene sequence: CDR1 LNHDA, CDR2 SQIVND (reference sequence). The V and J ends lost 9 bases and 7 bases, in that order; junction bases with no gene match: 10. This CDR3 contains 15 residues. The CDR3 spells CASSLEGTGGEKLFF. The CDR3 bases are TGTGCCAGCTCTCTCGAGGGGACAGGGGGTGAAAAACTGTTTTTT.

This clone has just a few counts. The rearrangement joins TRBV11-2 to TRBJ2-7; no firm D call. The V and J ends lost 0 bases and 2 bases respectively, with 8 bases between them. Germline V gene sequence: CDR1 SGHAT, CDR2 FQNNGV. The CDR3 is made up of 14 amino acids. The CDR3 DNA reads TGTGCCAGCAGCTTAGATTTGCACACCTACGAGCAGTACTTC. Translated, it gives CASSLDLHTYEQYF.

This sequence joins TRBV20-1 and TRBJ2-1; 13 positions agree with TRBD2. Trimming at V came to 3 bases and at J to 8 bases, leaving 4 bases not matched to a gene. CDR1 DFQATT and CDR2 SNEGSKA come from the germline V gene (reference sequence). This CDR3 spans 14 amino acids. The CDR3 here is CSASTSGGGDEQFF. Here the CDR3 DNA reads TGCAGTGCTAGTACTAGCGGGGGGGGCGATGAGCAGTTCTTC.

This rearrangement joins TRBV5-8 to TRBJ2-4, with D maybe TRBD1 (6 bases). CDR1 and CDR2 (germline): SGHTS, YDEGEE. The CDR3 covers 14 residues. Trimming removed 0 bases from V and 8 bases from J, with 12 bases in between. The CDR3 is CASSLVGAGDIQYF. CDR3 bases: TGTGCCAGCAGCTTGGTGGGGGCCGGAGACATTCAGTACTTC.